Each of the 9 T cell receptor beta chains below was sequenced from the same sample in a study of early T cells in non-severe SARS-CoV-2 infection. TCRdb ran MiXCR on the 5' RACE reads and lists one entry per CDR3 protein. This sample has around 77,000 distinct CDR3 sequences, with about a tenth found just once. The source was whole blood, collected at baseline. These receptors came from an adult who was a healthcare worker with PCR-confirmed SARS-CoV-2 infection or an uninfected control (not recorded which).

This clonotype has at least ten counts. The rearrangement uses TRBV5-1 and TRBJ2-5, with D perhaps matching TRBD1 (5 bases). The V and J ends lost 3 bases and 5 bases respectively, with 20 bases between them. Germline V CDR1 and CDR2: SGHRS, YFSETQ. This CDR3 contains 16 residues. The CDR3 sequence is CASSSFRGRDVETQYF. The CDR3 DNA sequence: TGCGCCAGCAGCTCCTTCCGAGGCAGGGATGTTGAGACCCAGTACTTC.

The V gene is TRBV20-1, the J gene TRBJ2-3, with D perhaps TRBD1 (6 bases). Germline assignment: CDR1 DFQATT and CDR2 SNEGSKA (reference sequence). With 5 bases removed from V and 2 bases from J, the gap between germline ends came to 17 bases. The CDR3 consists of 15 residues. The chain's CDR3 is CSAPNRGHITDTQYF. The CDR3 bases are TGCAGTGCTCCCAACCGGGGACACATCACAGATACGCAGTATTTT.

This clonotype occurred many times. The genes are TRBV6-1 and TRBJ2-7; the D gene is possibly TRBD1 (5 bases). Germline V gene lookup returns CDR1 MNHNS and CDR2 SASEGT. V was clipped by 5 bases and J by 1 base, with 9 bases between them. The CDR3 is 13 residues long. The CDR3 sequence is CASSPTVSYEQYF. The CDR3 nucleotides are TGTGCCAGCAGTCCGACAGTGTCCTACGAGCAGTACTTC.

The chain joins TRBV7-9 to TRBJ2-7, with D uncertain. V was pared by 5 bases and J by 2 bases, with 10 bases between. Germline values: CDR1 SEHNR, CDR2 FQNEAQ (reference sequence). The CDR3 has 13 residues. The DNA for the CDR3 is TGTGCCAGCAGCCCCGAACCACCCTACGAGCAGTACTTC. The encoded protein is CASSPEPPYEQYF.

J is TRBJ2-7 and V is TRBV7-9; TRBD1 is a possible D gene (5 bases). V was clipped by 8 bases and J by 0 bases, with 14 bases between them. This CDR3 contains 14 residues. Germline V gives CDR1 SEHNR, CDR2 FQNEAQ (reference sequence). CDR3 region: CASWSDKVSYEQYF. CDR3 sequence (DNA): TGTGCCAGCTGGTCGGACAAGGTCTCCTACGAGCAGTACTTC.

The chain couples TRBV11-2 to TRBJ2-1; a weak D match, TRBD2 (6 bases). This CDR3 has 16 amino acids. Germline-derived CDR1 and CDR2 are SGHAT and FQNNGV. The V end was cut by 3 bases, the J end by 0 bases, with 12 bases between. CDR3 region: CASSLGGATSYNEQFF. The DNA of the CDR3 is TGTGCCAGCAGCTTGGGAGGCGCGACCTCCTACAATGAGCAGTTCTTC.

This clonotype was seen a handful of times. The chain links TRBV20-1 to TRBJ1-2, with 7 positions matching TRBD1. The CDR3 contains 13 residues. V was pared by 6 bases and J by 5 bases, with 9 bases of the junction left unmatched. Germline CDR1 is DFQATT and CDR2 is SNEGSKA (reference sequence). CDR3 DNA: TGCAGTGCCGGGACAGAAGGGGGATATGGCTACACCTTC. Translated, it gives CSAGTEGGYGYTF.

This clonotype is judged medium-sized. The rearrangement uses TRBV25-1 and TRBJ1-1, with 10 nucleotides matching TRBD1. CDR1 MGHDK and CDR2 SYGVNS come from the germline V gene. J gave up 4 bases and V 6 bases, and 8 bases lay outside the gene matches. The CDR3 has 15 residues. The CDR3 loop reads CASRAPRDRGTEAFF. DNA for the CDR3: TGTGCCAGCAGGGCCCCCCGGGACAGGGGCACTGAAGCTTTCTTT.

V usage is TRBV27 and J usage is TRBJ1-4; 7 nucleotides match TRBD1. CDR3 size: 14 residues. CDR1 and CDR2 (germline): MNHEY, SMNVEV (reference sequence). V was clipped by 4 bases and J by 10 bases; unmatched bases: 9. CDR3 DNA: TGTGCCAGCAGTTCAGGACAGGCACCTCTAAAACTGTTTTTT. Translation: CASSSGQAPLKLFF.